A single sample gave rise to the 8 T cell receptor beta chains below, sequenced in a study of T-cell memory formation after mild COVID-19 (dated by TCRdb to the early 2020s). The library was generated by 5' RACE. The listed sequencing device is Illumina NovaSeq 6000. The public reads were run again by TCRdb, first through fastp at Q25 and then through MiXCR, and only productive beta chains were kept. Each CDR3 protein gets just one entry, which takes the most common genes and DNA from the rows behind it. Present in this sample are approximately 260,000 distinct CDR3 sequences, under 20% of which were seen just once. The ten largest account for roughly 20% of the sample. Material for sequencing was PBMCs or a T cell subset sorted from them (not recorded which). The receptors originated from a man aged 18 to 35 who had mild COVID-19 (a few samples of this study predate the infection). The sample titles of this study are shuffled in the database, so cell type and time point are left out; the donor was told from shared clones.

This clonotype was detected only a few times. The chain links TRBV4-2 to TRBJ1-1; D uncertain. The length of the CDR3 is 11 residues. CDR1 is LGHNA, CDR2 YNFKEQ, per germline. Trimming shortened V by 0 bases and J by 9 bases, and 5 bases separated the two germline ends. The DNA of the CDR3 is TGTGCCAGCAGCCAAGAGGGAAAAGCTTTCTTT. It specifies CASSQEGKAFF.

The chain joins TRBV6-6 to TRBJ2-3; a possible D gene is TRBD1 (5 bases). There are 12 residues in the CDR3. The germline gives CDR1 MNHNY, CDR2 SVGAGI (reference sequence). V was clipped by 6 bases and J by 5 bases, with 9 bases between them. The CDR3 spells CASRDQGDTQYF. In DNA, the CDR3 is TGTGCCAGCAGGGACCAGGGAGATACGCAGTATTTT.

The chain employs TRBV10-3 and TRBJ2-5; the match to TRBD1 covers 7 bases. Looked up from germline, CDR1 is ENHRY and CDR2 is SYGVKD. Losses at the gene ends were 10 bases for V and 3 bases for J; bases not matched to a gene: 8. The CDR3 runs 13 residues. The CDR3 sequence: CASRGTVEETQYF. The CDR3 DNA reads TGTGCCAGCAGGGGGACAGTCGAAGAGACCCAGTACTTC.

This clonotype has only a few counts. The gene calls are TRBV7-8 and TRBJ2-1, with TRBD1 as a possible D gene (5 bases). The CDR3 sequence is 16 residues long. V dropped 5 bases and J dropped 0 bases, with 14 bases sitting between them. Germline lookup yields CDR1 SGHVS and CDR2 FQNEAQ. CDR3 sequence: CASSLRRQSSYNEQFF. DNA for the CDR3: TGTGCCAGCAGCCTAAGGAGACAGAGCTCCTACAATGAGCAGTTCTTC.

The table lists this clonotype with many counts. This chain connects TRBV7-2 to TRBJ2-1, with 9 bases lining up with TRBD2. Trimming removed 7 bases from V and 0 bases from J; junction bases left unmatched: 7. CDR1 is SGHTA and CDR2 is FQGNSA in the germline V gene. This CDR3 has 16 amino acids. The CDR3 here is CASTRGSGSSYNEQFF. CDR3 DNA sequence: TGTGCCAGCACCCGGGGTAGCGGGAGCTCCTACAATGAGCAGTTCTTC.

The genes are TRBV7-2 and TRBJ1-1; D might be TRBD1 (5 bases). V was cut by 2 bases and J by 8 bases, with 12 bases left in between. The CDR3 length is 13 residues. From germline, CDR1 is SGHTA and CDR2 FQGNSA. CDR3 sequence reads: CASSLTPRTEAFF. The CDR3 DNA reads TGTGCCAGCAGCTTAACTCCCCGGACAGAAGCTTTCTTT.

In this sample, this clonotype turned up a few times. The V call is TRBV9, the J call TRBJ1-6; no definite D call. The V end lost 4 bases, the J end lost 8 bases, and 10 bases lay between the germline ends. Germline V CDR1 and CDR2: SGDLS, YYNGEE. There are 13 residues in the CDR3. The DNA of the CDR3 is TGTGCCAGCAGCCAAGTACAAGATTCACCCCTCCACTTT. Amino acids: CASSQVQDSPLHF.

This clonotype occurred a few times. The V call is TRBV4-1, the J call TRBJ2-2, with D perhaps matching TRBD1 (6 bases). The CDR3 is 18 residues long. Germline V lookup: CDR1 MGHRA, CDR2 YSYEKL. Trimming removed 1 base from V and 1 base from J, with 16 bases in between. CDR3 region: CASSQVIPLTGNTGELFF. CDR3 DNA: TGCGCCAGCAGCCAAGTTATCCCCTTGACAGGGAACACCGGGGAGCTGTTTTTT.